This TCR beta chain was captured by sequencing in a study of T cells after yellow fever vaccination. About the study: SMART-Seq v4 Ultra Low Input prepared the low-cell-number fractions. Notes on the study in general: The study re-detected most primary-vaccination clones after the booster (roughly 95% CD4, around 89% CD8).

There are a few counts of this clonotype. The CDR3 has 13 residues. The V and J ends lost 1 base and 9 bases respectively, with 13 bases between them. Looked up from germline, CDR1 is MGHRA and CDR2 is YSYEKL. The TCR cDNA carried a universal primer site and UMIs from 5'RACE template switching. In TCRdb, the 5' RACE reads were re-called with MiXCR into one record per CDR3 protein. The sample shows some 100,000 distinct CDR3 sequences, roughly 10% of them seen only once. The clonotype was recovered from a man aged 18 to 30 who received the YFV17D yellow fever vaccine. The starting material was CD8+ T cells not binding an NS4B(214-222) dextramer, sorted from PBMCs, obtained roughly 15 days after the first yellow fever vaccination. The chain joins TRBV4-1 to TRBJ2-7; D uncertain. CDR3 amino acids: CASSQGSKSGQYF. The CDR3 nucleotides are TGCGCCAGCAGCCAAGGGAGCAAGTCCGGGCAGTACTTC.